The present T cell receptor beta chain was sequenced within a study of CD8+ T cells in alopecia areata. As for the study in general: Treated patients' severity was scored by percentage of affected scalp area. Study-wide points: Lesional tissue from the scalp (especially in alopecia totalis/universalis) showed higher clonality than normal scalp. There was only one nonresponder, so it was unclear how baseline CD8+ expansion relates to response.

Notes on this clone: Its antigen is as yet unknown.

Following extraction, RNA underwent reverse transcription to cDNA, which served as the sequencing template. Data came from immunoSEQ multiplex PCR; TCRdb stores just in-frame clones and leaves some out. The data hold roughly 120,000 clones, with 53% observed a single time. The sample's treatment: oral pan-JAK inhibitor, 5-10 mg twice daily. This CDR3 is built from 14 residues. V shed 2 bases, J shed 6 bases, and the junction held 5 bases outside the gene matches. Per the germline V gene, CDR1 is SGHRS and CDR2 is YFSETQ. This receptor was taken from a human donor with alopecia areata. The source material was CD4+ T cells sorted from blood, sampled at week 4, from a patient treated with tofacitinib. V usage is TRBV5-1 and J usage is TRBJ2-3; 8 bases line up with TRBD2. As DNA, the CDR3 is TGCGCCAGCAGCTTACTAGCGGCGCCCGATACGCAGTATTTT. Protein product: CASSLLAAPDTQYF.